The table lists the clone carrying this T cell receptor (beta chain) with many counts. Its specificity is not known. The data are from a study of identical twins. V gave up 4 bases and J gave up 7 bases, with 19 bases separating them. CDR1 and CDR2 (germline): SQVTM, ANQGSEA. The CDR3 covers 14 residues. The authors used template switching to add a universal primer site and gave cDNA unique molecular identifiers. MiXCR, applied by TCRdb to the 5' RACE reads, yields one record per CDR3 protein. The profile shows fewer than 450,000 distinct CDR3 sequences, approximately 8.7% of them singletons. Study observations and caveats: Researchers caution that invariant MAIT and iNKT cells could partly confound zero-insertion analyses. The study drew conclusions from cross-sectional statistical analysis, not from following the same donors. Those out-of-frame alpha sequences shared by twins showed an excess of low generation probability.

This sequence joins TRBV29-1 and TRBJ2-5; D unclear. The receptor comes from a woman in her forties or fifties in good health. Input material: naive T cells sorted from blood. The CDR3 sequence: CSVAETHNPWTQYF. CDR3 DNA sequence: TGCAGCGTTGCGGAGACCCATAATCCATGGACCCAGTACTTC.